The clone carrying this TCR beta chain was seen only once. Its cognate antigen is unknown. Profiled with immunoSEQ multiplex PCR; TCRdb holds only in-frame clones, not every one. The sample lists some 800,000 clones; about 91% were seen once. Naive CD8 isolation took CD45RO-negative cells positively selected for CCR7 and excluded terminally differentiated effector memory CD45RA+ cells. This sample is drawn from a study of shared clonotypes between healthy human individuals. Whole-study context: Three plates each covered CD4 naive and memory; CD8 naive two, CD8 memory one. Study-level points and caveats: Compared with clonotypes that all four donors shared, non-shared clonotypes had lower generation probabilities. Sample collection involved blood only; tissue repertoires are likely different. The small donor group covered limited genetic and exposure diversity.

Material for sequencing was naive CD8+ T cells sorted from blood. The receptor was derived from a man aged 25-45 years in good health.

For the CDR3, the DNA is TGTGCCAGCAGTCCCTGGCTGGCTAGCGGGGACTACAATGAGCAGTTCTTC. Residues: CASSPWLASGDYNEQFF. The chain recombines TRBV28 with TRBJ2-1; 9 bases are shared with TRBD2. V gave up 5 bases and J gave up 3 bases; unmatched junction bases: 11. CDR1 is MDHEN, CDR2 SYDVKM, per germline. The CDR3 runs to 17 residues.